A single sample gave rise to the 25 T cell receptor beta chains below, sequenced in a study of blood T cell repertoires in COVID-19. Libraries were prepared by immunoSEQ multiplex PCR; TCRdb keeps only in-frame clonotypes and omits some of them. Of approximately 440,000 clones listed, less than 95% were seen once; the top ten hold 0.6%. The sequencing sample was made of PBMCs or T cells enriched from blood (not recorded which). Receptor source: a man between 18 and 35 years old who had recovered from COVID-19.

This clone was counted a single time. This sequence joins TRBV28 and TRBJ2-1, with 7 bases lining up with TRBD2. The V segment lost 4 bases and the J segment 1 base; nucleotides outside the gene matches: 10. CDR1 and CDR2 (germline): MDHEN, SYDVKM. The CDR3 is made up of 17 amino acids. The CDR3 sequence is CASSSPRGGRSYNEQFF. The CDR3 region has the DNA TGTGCCAGCAGTTCCCCCCGAGGCGGGAGATCCTACAATGAGCAGTTCTTC.

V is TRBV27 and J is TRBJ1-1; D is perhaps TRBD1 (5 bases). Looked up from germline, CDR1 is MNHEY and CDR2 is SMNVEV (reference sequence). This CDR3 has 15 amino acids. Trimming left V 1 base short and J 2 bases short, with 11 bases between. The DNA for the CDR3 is TGTGCCAGCAGTTTATTATTAGGGGTCAACACTGAAGCTTTCTTT. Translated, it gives CASSLLLGVNTEAFF.

The CDR3 reads CASSPGSGRDTGELFF. The CDR3, as DNA: TGTGCCAGCAGCCCCGGGAGCGGGAGGGACACCGGGGAGCTGTTTTTT. V and J are TRBV14 and TRBJ2-2, with 10 bases lining up with TRBD2. Germline assignment: CDR1 SGHDN and CDR2 FVKESK. Trimming removed 4 bases from V and 3 bases from J; junction bases left unmatched: 5. The CDR3 has 16 amino acids.

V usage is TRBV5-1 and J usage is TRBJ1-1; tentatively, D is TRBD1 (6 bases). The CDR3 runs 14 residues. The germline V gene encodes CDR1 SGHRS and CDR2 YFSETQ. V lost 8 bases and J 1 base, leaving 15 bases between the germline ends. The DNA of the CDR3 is TGCGCCAGTGGCGAAGCGGGGGCGAACACTGAAGCTTTCTTT. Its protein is CASGEAGANTEAFF.

CDR3 nucleotide sequence: TGTGCCAGTAGTATTATAAGCGGGAGCTCCTACGAGCAGTACTTC. Its protein is CASSIISGSSYEQYF. This chain connects TRBV19 to TRBJ2-7; the match to TRBD2 covers 8 bases. The CDR3 is 15 residues long. From germline, CDR1 is LNHDA and CDR2 SQIVND (reference sequence). V trimming: 3 bases; J trimming: 0 bases; junction bases outside the gene matches: 4.

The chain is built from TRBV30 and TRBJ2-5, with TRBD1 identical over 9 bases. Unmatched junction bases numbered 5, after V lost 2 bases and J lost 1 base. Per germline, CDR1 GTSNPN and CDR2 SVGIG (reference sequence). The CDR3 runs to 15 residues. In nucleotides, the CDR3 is TGTGCCTGGAGTCCCCACAGGGGGCCCCAAGAGACCCAGTACTTC. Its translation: CAWSPHRGPQETQYF.

As DNA, the CDR3 is TGTGCCAGCAGGGGGGCCTCTGGGGCCAACGTCCTGACTTTC. Translating gives CASRGASGANVLTF. This chain connects TRBV27 to TRBJ2-6; possible D gene TRBD1, 6 bases. CDR1 and CDR2 (germline): MNHEY, SMNVEV (reference sequence). Trimming removed 6 bases at V and 0 bases at J, with 6 bases between. The CDR3 covers 14 residues.

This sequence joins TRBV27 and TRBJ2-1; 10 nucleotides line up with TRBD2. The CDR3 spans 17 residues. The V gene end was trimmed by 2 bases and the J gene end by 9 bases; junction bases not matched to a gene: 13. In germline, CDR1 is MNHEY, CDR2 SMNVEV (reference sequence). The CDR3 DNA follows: TGTGCCAGCAGTTTACTTGGGCTAGCGGGAGTTACGACTGAGCAGTTCTTC. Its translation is CASSLLGLAGVTTEQFF.

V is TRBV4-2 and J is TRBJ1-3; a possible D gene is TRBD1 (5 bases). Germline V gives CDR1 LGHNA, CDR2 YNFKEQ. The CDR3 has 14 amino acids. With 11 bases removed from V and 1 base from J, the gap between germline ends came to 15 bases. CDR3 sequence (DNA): TGTGCCGGAGGGGAGGGGAGGTCTGGAAACACCATATATTTT. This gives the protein CAGGEGRSGNTIYF.

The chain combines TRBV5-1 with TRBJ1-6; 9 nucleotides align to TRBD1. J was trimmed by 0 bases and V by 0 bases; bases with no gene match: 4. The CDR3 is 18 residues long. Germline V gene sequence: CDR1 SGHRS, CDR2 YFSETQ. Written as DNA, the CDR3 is TGCGCCAGCAGCTTGGAGGGACAGGGAAGCTCCTATAATTCACCCCTCCACTTT. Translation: CASSLEGQGSSYNSPLHF.

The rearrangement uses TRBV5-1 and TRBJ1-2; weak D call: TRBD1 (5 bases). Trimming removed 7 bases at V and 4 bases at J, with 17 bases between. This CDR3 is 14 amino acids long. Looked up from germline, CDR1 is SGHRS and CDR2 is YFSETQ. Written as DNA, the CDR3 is TGCGCCAGCCAACCCGACCGACAGACCTATGGCTACACCTTC. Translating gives CASQPDRQTYGYTF.

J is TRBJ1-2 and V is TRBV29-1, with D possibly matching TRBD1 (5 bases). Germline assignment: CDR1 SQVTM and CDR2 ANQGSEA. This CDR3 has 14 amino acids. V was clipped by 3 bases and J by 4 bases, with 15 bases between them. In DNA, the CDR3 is TGCAGCGTTGAGGGGCAAAGTTTCTTCTATGGCTACACCTTC. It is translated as CSVEGQSFFYGYTF.

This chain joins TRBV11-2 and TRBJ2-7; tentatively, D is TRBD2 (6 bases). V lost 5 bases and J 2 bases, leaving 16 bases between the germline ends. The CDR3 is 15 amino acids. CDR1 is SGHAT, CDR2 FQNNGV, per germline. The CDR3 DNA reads TGTGCCAGCAGCGTTACCGCGGGACTGCCCTACGAGCAGTACTTC. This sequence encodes CASSVTAGLPYEQYF.

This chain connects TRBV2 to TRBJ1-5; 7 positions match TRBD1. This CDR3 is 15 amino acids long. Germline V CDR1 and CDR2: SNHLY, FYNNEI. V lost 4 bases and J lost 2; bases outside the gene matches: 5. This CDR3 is CASSGTGRGNQPQHF. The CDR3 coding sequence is TGTGCCAGCAGTGGGACAGGAAGGGGCAATCAGCCCCAGCATTTT.

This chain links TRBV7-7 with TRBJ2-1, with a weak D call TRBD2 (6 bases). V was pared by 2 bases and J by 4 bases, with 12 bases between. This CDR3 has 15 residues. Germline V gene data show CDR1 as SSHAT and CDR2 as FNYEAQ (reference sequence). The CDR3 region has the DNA TGTGCCAGCAGCTTATCCCGGGAGCTATACAATGAGCAGTTCTTC. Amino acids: CASSLSRELYNEQFF.

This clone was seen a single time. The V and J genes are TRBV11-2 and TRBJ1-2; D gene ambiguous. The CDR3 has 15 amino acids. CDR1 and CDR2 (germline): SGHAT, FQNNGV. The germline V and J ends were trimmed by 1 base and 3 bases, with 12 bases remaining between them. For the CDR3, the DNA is TGTGCCAGCAGCTTAGGGCTACGAGGTGACTATGGCTACACCTTC. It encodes CASSLGLRGDYGYTF. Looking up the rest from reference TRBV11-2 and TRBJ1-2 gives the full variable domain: EAGVAQSPRYKIIEKRQSVAFWCNPISGHATLYWYQQILGQGPKLLIQFQNNGVVDDSQLPKDRFSAERLKGVDSTLKIQPAKLEDSAVYLCASSLGLRGDYGYTFGSGTRLTVV.

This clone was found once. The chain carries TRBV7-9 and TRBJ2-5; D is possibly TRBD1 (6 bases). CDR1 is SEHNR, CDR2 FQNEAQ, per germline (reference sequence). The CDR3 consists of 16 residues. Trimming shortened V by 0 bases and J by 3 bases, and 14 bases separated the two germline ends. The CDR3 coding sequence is TGTGCCAGCAGCTTAGCGCTAACAGGGAGAGAAGAGACCCAGTACTTC. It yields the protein CASSLALTGREETQYF.

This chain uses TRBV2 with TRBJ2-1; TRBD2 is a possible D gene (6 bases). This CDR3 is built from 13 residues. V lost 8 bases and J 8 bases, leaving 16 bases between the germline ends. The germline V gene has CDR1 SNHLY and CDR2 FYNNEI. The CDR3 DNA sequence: TGTGCCAGCCTCCCGGGGGTGCCATATGAGCAGTTCTTC. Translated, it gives CASLPGVPYEQFF.

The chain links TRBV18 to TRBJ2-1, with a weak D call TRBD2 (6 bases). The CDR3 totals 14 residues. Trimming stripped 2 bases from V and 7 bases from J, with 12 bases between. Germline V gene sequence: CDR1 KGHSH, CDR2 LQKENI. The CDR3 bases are TGTGCCAGCTCACCAGCGCCAGGAGGGAATGAGCAGTTCTTC. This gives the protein CASSPAPGGNEQFF.

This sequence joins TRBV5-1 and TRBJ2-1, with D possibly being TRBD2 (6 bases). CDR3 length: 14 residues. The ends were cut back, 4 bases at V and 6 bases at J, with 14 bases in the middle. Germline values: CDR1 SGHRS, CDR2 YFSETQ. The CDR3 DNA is TGCGCCAGCAGCGCGGAGCGGGTCTTCAATGAGCAGTTCTTC. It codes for CASSAERVFNEQFF. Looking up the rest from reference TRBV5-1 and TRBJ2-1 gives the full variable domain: KAGVTQTPRYLIKTRGQQVTLSCSPISGHRSVSWYQQTPGQGLQFLFEYFSETQRNKGNFPGRFSGRQFSNSRSEMNVSTLELGDSALYLCASSAERVFNEQFFGPGTRLTVL.

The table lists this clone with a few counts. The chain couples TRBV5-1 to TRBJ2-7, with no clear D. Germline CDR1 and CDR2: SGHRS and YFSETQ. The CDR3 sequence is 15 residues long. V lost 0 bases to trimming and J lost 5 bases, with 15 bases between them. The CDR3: CASSLVAGGDHEQYF. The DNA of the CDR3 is TGCGCCAGCAGCTTGGTGGCTGGCGGTGACCACGAGCAGTACTTC. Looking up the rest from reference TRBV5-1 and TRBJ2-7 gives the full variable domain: KAGVTQTPRYLIKTRGQQVTLSCSPISGHRSVSWYQQTPGQGLQFLFEYFSETQRNKGNFPGRFSGRQFSNSRSEMNVSTLELGDSALYLCASSLVAGGDHEQYFGPGTRLTVT.

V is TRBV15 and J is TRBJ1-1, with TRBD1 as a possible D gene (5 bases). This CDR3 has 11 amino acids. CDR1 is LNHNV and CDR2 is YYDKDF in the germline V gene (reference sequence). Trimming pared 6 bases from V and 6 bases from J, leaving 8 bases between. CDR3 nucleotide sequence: TGTGCCACCAGGGGGCCGGCTGAAGCTTTCTTT. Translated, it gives CATRGPAEAFF. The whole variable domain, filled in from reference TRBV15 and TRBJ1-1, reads DAMVIQNPRYQVTQFGKPVTLSCSQTLNHNVMYWYQQKSSQAPKLLFHYYDKDFNNEADTPDNFQSRRPNTSFCFLDIRSPGLGDTAMYLCATRGPAEAFFGQGTRLTVV.

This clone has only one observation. This chain's CDR3 is CASSQVGGYGYTF. The CDR3 DNA reads as TGCGCCAGCAGCCAAGTGGGAGGATATGGCTACACCTTC. The rearrangement joins TRBV4-1 to TRBJ1-2; D uncertain. The CDR3 runs 13 residues. Germline V gives CDR1 MGHRA, CDR2 YSYEKL. Trimming cost V 1 base and J 5 bases, with 8 bases left between them.

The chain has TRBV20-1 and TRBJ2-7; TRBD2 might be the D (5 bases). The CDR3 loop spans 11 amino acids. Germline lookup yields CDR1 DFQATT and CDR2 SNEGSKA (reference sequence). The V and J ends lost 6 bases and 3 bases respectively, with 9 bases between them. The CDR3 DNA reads TGCAGTGCCAGCCGGGACTACGAGCAGTACTTC. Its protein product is CSASRDYEQYF.

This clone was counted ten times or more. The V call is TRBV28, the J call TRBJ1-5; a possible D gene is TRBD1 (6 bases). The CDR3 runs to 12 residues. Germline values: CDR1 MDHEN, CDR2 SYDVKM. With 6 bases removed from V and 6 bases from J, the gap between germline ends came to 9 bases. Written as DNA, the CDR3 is TGTGCCAGCAGCCTACAGGGTCAGCCCCAGCATTTT. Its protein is CASSLQGQPQHF.